The rows below give T cell receptor beta chains drawn from one sample of a study of regulatory T cells in long-lasting Graves disease. TCRdb independently ran MiXCR on the multiplex PCR reads; one entry per CDR3 protein. The sample yields about 340,000 distinct CDR3 sequences, roughly a fifth seen once. Sequencing was performed on peripheral blood mononuclear cells (PBMCs), taken when the disease was refractory, from a patient treated with antithyroid drugs. The receptor set was obtained from a female donor with Graves disease. Both conserved end residues are part of each CDR3. The order of the fields is D gene, V gene, clone size, J gene, CDR3 protein, CDR3 DNA. A D gene is named only where the DNA matches it firmly. The size field is filled for only some rows; it gives once, few, many or a size class.

TRBD2	TRBV7-2	many	TRBJ2-7	CASSWLAGGSYEQYF	TGTGCCAGCAGCTGGCTAGCGGGGGGCTCCTACGAGCAGTACTTC
.	TRBV7-6	few	TRBJ2-7	CASSLGGAPHEQYF	TGTGCCAGCAGCCTAGGAGGTGCCCCCCACGAGCAGTACTTC
.	TRBV5-1	few	TRBJ1-5	CASSSGDSNQPQHF	TGCGCCAGCAGCTCAGGTGATAGCAATCAGCCCCAGCATTTT
.	TRBV7-2	.	TRBJ2-1	CASSGSRTIVHEQFF	TGTGCCAGCAGTGGTTCTAGGACTATTGTCCATGAGCAGTTCTTC
TRBD2	TRBV4-1	.	TRBJ2-7	CASSQEKAGGAYEQYF	TGCGCCAGCAGCCAAGAAAAAGCGGGAGGCGCCTACGAGCAGTACTTC
.	TRBV5-1	few	TRBJ2-5	CASSLAGAGAQETQYF	TGCGCCAGCAGCTTGGCCGGGGCAGGGGCACAAGAGACCCAGTACTTC
.	TRBV19	few	TRBJ1-5	CASLPQRFPNQPQHF	TGTGCCAGCCTCCCCCAACGGTTTCCCAATCAGCCCCAGCATTTT
.	TRBV30	.	TRBJ1-1	CAWKGRVEFTEAFF	TGTGCCTGGAAGGGCAGGGTTGAGTTCACTGAAGCTTTCTTT
TRBD1	TRBV12-3/TRBV12-4	many	TRBJ1-1	CASTPYRDRYTEAFF	TGTGCCAGCACACCATACCGGGACAGATACACTGAAGCTTTCTTT
TRBD1	TRBV6-2/TRBV6-3	few	TRBJ1-1	CASTEGGSNTEAFF	TGTGCCAGCACCGAAGGGGGCTCCAACACTGAAGCTTTCTTT
TRBD1	TRBV11-2	many	TRBJ1-2	CASSSGQGAQGYGYTF	TGTGCCAGCAGCTCCGGACAGGGGGCGCAAGGCTATGGCTACACCTTC
TRBD2	TRBV6-9	many	TRBJ2-7	CASSSPLAGGSYEQYF	TGTGCCAGCAGTTCTCCCCTAGCGGGAGGGTCCTACGAGCAGTACTTC
.	TRBV20-1	.	TRBJ2-5	CSASRGEETQYF	TGCAGTGCTAGTAGAGGAGAAGAGACCCAGTACTTC
.	TRBV7-2	.	TRBJ1-1	CASGFGGLTEAFF	TGTGCCAGCGGCTTTGGGGGGCTCACTGAAGCTTTCTTT
.	TRBV6-1	few	TRBJ1-1	CASRAKDSWNTEAFF	TGTGCCAGCAGAGCAAAGGACAGCTGGAACACTGAAGCTTTCTTT
.	TRBV10-2	.	TRBJ2-5	CASSRTPQGSETQYF	TGCGCCAGCAGTCGGACGCCACAGGGATCGGAGACCCAGTACTTC